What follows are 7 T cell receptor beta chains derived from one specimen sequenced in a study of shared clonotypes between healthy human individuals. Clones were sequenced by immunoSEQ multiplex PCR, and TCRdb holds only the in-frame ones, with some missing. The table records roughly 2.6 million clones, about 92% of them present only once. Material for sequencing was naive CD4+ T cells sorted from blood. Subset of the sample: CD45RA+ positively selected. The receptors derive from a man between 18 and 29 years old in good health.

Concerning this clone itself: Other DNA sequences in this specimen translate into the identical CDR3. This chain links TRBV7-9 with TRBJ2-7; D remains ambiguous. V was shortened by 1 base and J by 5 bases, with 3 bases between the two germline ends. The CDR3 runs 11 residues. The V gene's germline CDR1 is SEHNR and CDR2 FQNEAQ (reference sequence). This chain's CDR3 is CASSLGNEQYF. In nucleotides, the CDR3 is TGTGCCAGCAGCTTAGGGAACGAGCAGTACTTC.

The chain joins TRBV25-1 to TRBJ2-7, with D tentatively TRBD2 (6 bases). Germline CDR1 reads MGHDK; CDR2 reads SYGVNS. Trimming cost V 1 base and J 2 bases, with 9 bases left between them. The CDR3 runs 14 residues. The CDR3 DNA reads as TGTGCCAGCAGTGAATCTGGGAGGCCCTACGAGCAGTACTTC. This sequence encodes CASSESGRPYEQYF.

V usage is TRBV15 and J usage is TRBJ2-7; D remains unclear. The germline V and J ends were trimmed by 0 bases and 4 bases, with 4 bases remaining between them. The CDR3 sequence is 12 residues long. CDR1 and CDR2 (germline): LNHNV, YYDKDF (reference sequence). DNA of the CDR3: TGTGCCACCAGCAGAGATGATTACGAGCAGTACTTC. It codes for CATSRDDYEQYF.

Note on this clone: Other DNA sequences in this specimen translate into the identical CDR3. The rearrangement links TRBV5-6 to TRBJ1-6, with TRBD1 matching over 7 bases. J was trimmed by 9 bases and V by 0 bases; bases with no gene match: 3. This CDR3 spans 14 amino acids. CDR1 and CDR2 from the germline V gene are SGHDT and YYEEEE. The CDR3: CASSLDRGSSPLHF. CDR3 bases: TGTGCCAGCAGCTTGGACAGGGGTTCTTCACCCCTCCACTTT.

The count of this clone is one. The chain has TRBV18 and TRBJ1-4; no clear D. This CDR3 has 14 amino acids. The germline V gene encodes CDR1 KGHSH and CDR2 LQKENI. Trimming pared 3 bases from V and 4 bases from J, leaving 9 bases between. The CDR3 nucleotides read TGTGCCAGCTCACCCGGGCCGCTTAATGAAAAACTGTTTTTT. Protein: CASSPGPLNEKLFF.

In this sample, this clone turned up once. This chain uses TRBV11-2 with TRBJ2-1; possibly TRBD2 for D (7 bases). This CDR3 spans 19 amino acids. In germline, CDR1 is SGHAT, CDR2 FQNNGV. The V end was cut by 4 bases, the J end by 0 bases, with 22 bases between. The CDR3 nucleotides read TGTGCCAGCAGCTCCAGGTACGGGGGGCAACCTCGCTCCTACAATGAGCAGTTCTTC. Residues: CASSSRYGGQPRSYNEQFF.

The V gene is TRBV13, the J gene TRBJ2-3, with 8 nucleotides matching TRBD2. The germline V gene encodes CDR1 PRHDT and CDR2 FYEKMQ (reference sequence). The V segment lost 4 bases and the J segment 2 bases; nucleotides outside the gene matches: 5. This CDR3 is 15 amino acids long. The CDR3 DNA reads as TGTGCCAGCAGCTCTCAACTAGCGGTCACAGATACGCAGTATTTT. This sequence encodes CASSSQLAVTDTQYF.